The present entry profiles one T cell receptor beta chain with its context. Its antigen is unknown. V dropped 7 bases and J dropped 1 base, with 10 bases sitting between them. Germline values: CDR1 SNHLY, CDR2 FYNNEI. The CDR3 totals 14 residues. RNA in amounts of about 0.5 to 1 ug was reverse transcribed with random hexamers. An immunoSEQ multiplex PCR amplified TCR beta CDR3 over 54 Vbeta and 13 Jbeta. TCRdb ran MiXCR on the immunoSEQ multiplex PCR reads and lists one entry per CDR3 protein. The sample holds around 69,000 distinct CDR3 sequences, just over 95% seen once. TCR beta sequences were obtained from blood CD8+ and CD4+ T cells. In the multiple sclerosis control group, patients were treatment-naive and had stable or active relapsing-remitting disease. The sample comes from a study of CD8 T cells in Susac syndrome. General observations from the study: As acknowledged by the study, its TCR sequencing and HLA analysis included a relatively small number of individuals.

This sequence was found in a human donor with multiple sclerosis. V is TRBV2 and J is TRBJ2-2; D unresolved. Sequencing was carried out using CD4+ T cells from PBMCs. The CDR3 reads CASTPRLNTGELFF. CDR3 in DNA: TGTGCCAGCACCCCCCGCTTGAACACCGGGGAGCTGTTTTTT. The entire variable domain, with the rest obtained from reference TRBV2 and TRBJ2-2, is as follows: EPEVTQTPSHQVTQMGQEVILRCVPISNHLYFYWYRQILGQKVEFLVSFYNNEISEKSEIFDDQFSVERPDGSNFTLKIRSTKLEDSAMYFCASTPRLNTGELFFGEGSRLTVL.